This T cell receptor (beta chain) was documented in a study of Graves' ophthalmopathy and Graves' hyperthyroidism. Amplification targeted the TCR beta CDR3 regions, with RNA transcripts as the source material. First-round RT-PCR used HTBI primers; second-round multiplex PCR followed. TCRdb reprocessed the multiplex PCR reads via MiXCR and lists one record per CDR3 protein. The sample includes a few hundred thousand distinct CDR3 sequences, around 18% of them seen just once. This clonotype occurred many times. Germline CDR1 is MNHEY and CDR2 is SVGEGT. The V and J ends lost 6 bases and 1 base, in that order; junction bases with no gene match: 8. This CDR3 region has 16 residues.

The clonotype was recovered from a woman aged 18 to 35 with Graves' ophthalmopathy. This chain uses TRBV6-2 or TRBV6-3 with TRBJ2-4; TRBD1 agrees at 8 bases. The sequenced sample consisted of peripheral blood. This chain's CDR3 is CASSAQGVGAKNIQYF. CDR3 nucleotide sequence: TGTGCCAGCAGCGCACAGGGGGTCGGGGCCAAAAACATTCAGTACTTC.